This entry concerns a single TCR beta chain. This clone's antigen is unknown. One base away there is no much larger clone; base qualities are not given. The source of the sample is a study of cytomegalovirus exposure and HLA in healthy donors (dated by TCRdb to about 2017). A note on the overall study: According to a later analysis, the 120 or so validation repertoires were produced on the same platform as the approximately 610 repertoires of the first cohort. The study aimed to test whether signatures of past pathogen exposure could be identified by cataloging public T cell receptors. Along with the roughly 700-subject first cohort, a separate validation cohort of some 130 different subjects was used. The study combined high-throughput TCR immunosequencing, statistical association of individual TCRs with disease status, and machine learning to predict cytomegalovirus infection status. Broader findings and caveats from the paper: Cytomegalovirus status was reported to be diagnosed by the classifier with high specificity and sensitivity in both the original and validation cohorts. A later analysis found that TCRs clustered in the first cohort also tended to co-occur in the approximately 120 validation repertoires, with about 94% of cluster scores above 0. The authors suggested that the approach could potentially be generalized to other disease states and immunological phenotypes. The validation cohort had no HLA typing available for a later analysis, so co-occurrence within that cohort was assessed over all 110 or so repertoires. The study listed 170 or so TCR beta chains as associated with cytomegalovirus. In vitro tests confirmed that a few of the cytomegalovirus-associated TCR beta chains recognize cytomegalovirus antigens. Across donors, most TCR sequences were observed very rarely, whereas some public TCRs were present in many individuals.

At the junction V is shortened by 1 base and J by 2 bases; bases outside the gene matches: 8. CDR1 and CDR2, looked up from the germline V gene, are SQVTM and ANQGSEA. The CDR3 covers 16 residues, taking in both the cysteine and the phenylalanine. The only DNA kept is the CDR3, 48 bases in frame from the first base. Separate from the roughly 650-subject first cohort, the validation cohort of some 130 subjects was the group to which the donors belonged. Libraries were built with the immunoSEQ multiplex PCR assay. The source study handled its data this way. A statistical classification framework was built for diagnosing cytomegalovirus status from the catalog of TCR beta chain sequences. TCRdb limited this immuneACCESS table to in-frame rearrangements with V and J called. A share of clones is missing; checked studies link under half to unresolved V genes, and the rest is unexplained. That table is the source of V, J and clone size, and D and trimming were worked out from the DNA. Within this sample are 100,000 to 150,000 clones, with under 90% of them counted one time only. Of the sample, 2% to 2.5% is held by the ten largest clones.

Material for sequencing was PBMCs. Rearrangement joined TRBV29-1 to TRBJ2-7; 10 junctional bases match TRBD2. This receptor was identified in a woman aged 18 to 35 in good health and CMV-seronegative. The nucleotide sequence reads TGCAGCGTTGAAGTGGATACTAGCGGGGTCCCCTACGAGCAGTACTTC. Its translation is CSVEVDTSGVPYEQYF.